This TCR beta chain was sequenced for a study of T cell repertoires in cytomegalovirus infection. Study-wide background: Signatures in public TCR beta sequences pointed to both CMV infection and matching HLA type.

The CDR3 has 14 amino acids. The V and J ends lost 4 bases and 7 bases respectively, with 17 bases between them. From germline, CDR1 is SNHLY and CDR2 FYNNEI. Study results and caveats: Ex vivo responses were dominated by HLA-C-restricted CMV-specific TCR beta clonotypes.

TCRdb redid the calling of the reads with MiXCR, one entry per CDR3 protein. The table records about 130,000 distinct CDR3 sequences, approximately 8.8% of them present only once. In its sample, this clonotype was seen a few times. The antigen is unknown. The V call is TRBV2, the J call TRBJ2-7; D not resolved. The material sequenced was PBMCs. The receptor's source is a human donor in good health (CMV status not recorded). Some clones in this sample may be carry-over from other donors' samples. The CDR3 region has the DNA TGTGCCAGCAGTGGTAGGATCTCGGTGGGGGAGCAGTACTTC. Its protein product is CASSGRISVGEQYF.